This entry lists 29 T cell receptor beta chains sequenced from one sample in a study of T cell responses to AZD1222 COVID-19 vaccine. Method: immunoSEQ multiplex PCR; TCRdb's copy keeps in-frame clones and lacks some. The sample yields 160,000 or so clones, 90% seen once. The sequencing here drew on peripheral blood, taken 28 days after the second AZD1222 dose. Receptor source: an adult who received the AZD1222 COVID-19 vaccine.

J is TRBJ1-1 and V is TRBV12-3 or TRBV12-4; no definite D call. Trimming stripped 3 bases from V and 6 bases from J, with 11 bases between. CDR3 length: 13 amino acids. CDR3 region: CASSFSFLSEAFF. The DNA of the CDR3 is TGTGCCAGCAGTTTTTCGTTTTTGTCTGAAGCTTTCTTT.

CDR3 DNA sequence: TGTGCCAGCAGGTTCGGGACAGGGCTATCTAATGAAAAACTGTTTTTT. This sequence encodes CASRFGTGLSNEKLFF. This sequence joins TRBV28 and TRBJ1-4; 9 nucleotides agree with TRBD1. The junction had 8 bases not matched to a gene; V was cut back by 6 bases and J by 3 bases. Germline CDR1 MDHEN, CDR2 SYDVKM. CDR3 length: 16 amino acids. Combining the CDR3 with reference TRBV28 and TRBJ1-4 gives the whole variable domain DVKVTQSSRYLVKRTGEKVFLECVQDMDHENMFWYRQDPGLGLRLIYFSYDVKMKEKGDIPEGYSVSREKKERFSLILESASTNQTSMYLCASRFGTGLSNEKLFFGSGTQLSVL.

This clone has just a few counts. The chain employs TRBV7-9 and TRBJ2-7; D perhaps matches TRBD1 (5 bases). The germline gives CDR1 SEHNR, CDR2 FQNEAQ (reference sequence). CDR3 length equals 13 residues. Trimming cost V 1 base and J 2 bases, with 6 bases left between them. The CDR3 DNA follows: TGTGCCAGCAGCTTAGGGACACCCTACGAGCAGTACTTC. Its translation: CASSLGTPYEQYF.

This clone was observed a single time. V and J are TRBV7-9 and TRBJ2-7; no clear D gene. The CDR3 extends over 14 amino acids. V shed 4 bases and J shed 3 bases, with 13 bases lying between them. From germline, CDR1 is SEHNR and CDR2 FQNEAQ (reference sequence). The CDR3 DNA sequence: TGTGCCAGCAGCTCCAACGAAGTAGGCTACGAGCAGTACTTC. Its translation: CASSSNEVGYEQYF.

The rearrangement uses TRBV19 and TRBJ2-1; TRBD1 agrees at 7 bases. The CDR3 runs 15 residues. The V and J ends lost 6 bases and 3 bases, in that order; junction bases with no gene match: 8. CDR1 LNHDA and CDR2 SQIVND come from the germline V gene (reference sequence). CDR3 nucleotide sequence: TGTGCCAGTAGGGGGGACAGAAGTTACTACAATGAGCAGTTCTTC. This encodes CASRGDRSYYNEQFF.

The gene calls are TRBV7-2 and TRBJ2-5, with unresolved D. This CDR3 region has 13 residues. With 3 bases removed from V and 4 bases from J, the gap between germline ends came to 9 bases. The germline gives CDR1 SGHTA, CDR2 FQGNSA. Here the CDR3 reads CASSLSYGETQYF. In nucleotides, the CDR3 is TGTGCCAGCAGCTTGAGTTACGGAGAGACCCAGTACTTC.

The chain uses TRBV18 and TRBJ1-4; the D gene is possibly TRBD1 (6 bases). Germline V gene data show CDR1 as KGHSH and CDR2 as LQKENI. Trimming shortened V by 3 bases and J by 7 bases, and 15 bases separated the two germline ends. This CDR3 has 15 amino acids. CDR3: CASSPNSQQGEKLFF. Here the CDR3 DNA reads TGTGCCAGCTCACCGAACAGCCAACAGGGTGAAAAACTGTTTTTT.

This clone has a handful of counts. The genes are TRBV28 and TRBJ1-2; D ambiguous. Germline V gene data show CDR1 as MDHEN and CDR2 as SYDVKM. V dropped 5 bases and J dropped 3 bases, with 13 bases sitting between them. The CDR3 length is 14 residues. CDR3 DNA sequence: TGTGCCAGCAGTGTCGTGGAGGGATACTATGGCTACACCTTC. Its protein product is CASSVVEGYYGYTF.

The chain is built from TRBV4-1 and TRBJ1-6; 10 nucleotides align to TRBD1. Per germline, CDR1 MGHRA and CDR2 YSYEKL. J was trimmed by 6 bases and V by 1 base; bases with no gene match: 6. There are 17 residues in the CDR3. The CDR3 DNA follows: TGCGCCAGCAGCCAAGGGGTTCGGGACAGGGGTAATTCACCCCTCCACTTT. This gives the protein CASSQGVRDRGNSPLHF.

The sample holds one count of this clone. The V call is TRBV29-1, the J call TRBJ2-5; D tentatively fits TRBD1 or TRBD2 (5 bases each). Looked up from germline, CDR1 is SQVTM and CDR2 is ANQGSEA. Deletions cut 3 bases from V and 1 base from J, with 9 bases between. This CDR3 region has 13 residues. CDR3 sequence (DNA): TGCAGCGTTGAGGTCGGGGCCCAAGAGACCCAGTACTTC. Translating it yields CSVEVGAQETQYF.

The chain uses TRBV3-1 (or the pseudogene TRBV3-2) and TRBJ1-4; 9 bases map to TRBD1. The junction had 2 bases not matched to a gene; V was cut back by 1 base and J by 5 bases. From germline, CDR1 is LGHDT and CDR2 YNNKEL (reference sequence). The CDR3 is 15 amino acids. This chain's CDR3 is CASSQGDRENEKLFF. The DNA of the CDR3 is TGTGCCAGCAGCCAAGGGGACAGGGAAAATGAAAAACTGTTTTTT.

This chain uses TRBV10-2 with TRBJ1-4, with D unresolved. Germline values: CDR1 WSHSY, CDR2 SAAADI. The CDR3 is 15 amino acids. Trimming pared 0 bases from V and 2 bases from J, leaving 7 bases between. The CDR3 is CASSESGNTNEKLFF. In DNA form, the CDR3 reads TGCGCCAGCAGTGAGTCCGGGAATACTAATGAAAAACTGTTTTTT.

The J gene is TRBJ2-7, the V gene TRBV7-8; 9 bases map to TRBD1. This CDR3 has 14 amino acids. CDR1 is SGHVS and CDR2 is FQNEAQ in the germline V gene. Trimming at V came to 5 bases and at J to 2 bases, leaving 4 bases not matched to a gene. The CDR3 bases are TGTGCCAGCAGCCCGGGACAGGGTCCCTACGAGCAGTACTTC. Protein: CASSPGQGPYEQYF.

This chain uses TRBV2 with TRBJ1-2, with 10 bases fitting TRBD1. The CDR3 length is 15 residues. V shed 5 bases and J 8 bases; nucleotides not matched to a gene: 11. The germline V gene has CDR1 SNHLY and CDR2 FYNNEI. CDR3 region: CASSSKVGTGVGYTF. CDR3 DNA: TGTGCCAGCAGTTCAAAAGTTGGGACAGGGGTAGGCTACACCTTC.

There are a few counts of this clone. The chain employs TRBV5-1 and TRBJ2-1, with D perhaps given as TRBD1 or TRBD2 (5 bases each). CDR3 length equals 13 residues. Germline loops: CDR1 SGHRS, CDR2 YFSETQ. Trimming shortened V by 6 bases and J by 9 bases, and 16 bases separated the two germline ends. CDR3 in amino acids: CASMTEAGVEQFF. The CDR3 region has the DNA TGCGCCAGCATGACAGAGGCCGGGGTTGAGCAGTTCTTC.

The chain couples TRBV5-1 to TRBJ2-7, with TRBD1 matching over 7 bases. V lost 4 bases to trimming and J lost 3 bases; unmatched junction nucleotides: 13. From germline, CDR1 is SGHRS and CDR2 YFSETQ. This CDR3 is built from 16 residues. CDR3 amino acids: CASSPPKGPGGYEQYF. As DNA, the CDR3 is TGCGCCAGCAGCCCGCCCAAGGGGCCAGGGGGCTACGAGCAGTACTTC.

V gene TRBV27 combines with J gene TRBJ2-7; 11 bases fit TRBD2. The V segment lost 4 bases and the J segment 3 bases; nucleotides outside the gene matches: 5. Germline CDR1 MNHEY, CDR2 SMNVEV (reference sequence). The CDR3 length is 15 residues. The DNA for the CDR3 is TGTGCCAGCAGTTCACTTGGGACTAGCGGCTACGAGCAGTACTTC. It encodes CASSSLGTSGYEQYF.

This rearrangement joins TRBV11-2 to TRBJ2-6; a possible D gene is TRBD1 (6 bases). The V end lost 5 bases, the J end lost 1 base, and 12 bases lay between the germline ends. CDR1 is SGHAT and CDR2 is FQNNGV in the germline V gene. The CDR3 is 16 amino acids. The CDR3 sequence is CASSTDRWSGANVLTF. The DNA of the CDR3 is TGTGCCAGCAGCACCGACAGGTGGTCTGGGGCCAACGTCCTGACTTTC.

V and J are TRBV6-5 and TRBJ1-6; D not certain. The CDR3 sequence is 14 residues long. The ends were cut back, 2 bases at V and 10 bases at J, with 12 bases in the middle. Germline V gene lookup returns CDR1 MNHEY and CDR2 SVGAGI. The CDR3 here is CASSYRKGGSPLHF. In DNA form, the CDR3 reads TGTGCCAGCAGTTACAGGAAGGGAGGCTCACCCCTCCACTTT.

CDR3 loop: CASTPLGLAKNIQYF. In nucleotides, the CDR3 is TGCGCCAGCACCCCTCTTGGACTAGCCAAAAACATTCAGTACTTC. The gene calls are TRBV4-1 and TRBJ2-4; D is perhaps TRBD2 (5 bases). The CDR3 runs 15 residues. V was shortened by 7 bases and J by 0 bases, with 13 bases between the two germline ends. The germline V gene has CDR1 MGHRA and CDR2 YSYEKL.

The J gene is TRBJ2-1, the V gene TRBV5-6, with 11 bases lining up with TRBD2. CDR1 and CDR2 (germline): SGHDT, YYEEEE. After removal of 4 bases from V and 4 bases from J, the junction contained 10 bases not matched to a gene. This CDR3 contains 17 residues. CDR3 in DNA: TGTGCCAGCAGCCCTACCTTAGCGGGGGGGCCTTACAATGAGCAGTTCTTC. Encoded protein: CASSPTLAGGPYNEQFF.

The gene calls are TRBV9 and TRBJ2-7, with TRBD1 matching 10 bases. V gave up 3 bases and J gave up 3 bases; unmatched junction bases: 3. This CDR3 comprises 14 residues. Per the germline V gene, CDR1 is SGDLS and CDR2 is YYNGEE. CDR3 DNA sequence: TGTGCCAGCAGCGGGGACAGGGGAAACTACGAGCAGTACTTC. Translation: CASSGDRGNYEQYF.

The chain joins TRBV4-1 to TRBJ2-1; 9 bases fit TRBD2. The CDR3 is made up of 17 amino acids. Germline-derived CDR1 and CDR2 are MGHRA and YSYEKL. The V segment lost 2 bases and the J segment 16 bases; nucleotides outside the gene matches: 21. The DNA of the CDR3 is TGCGCCAGCAGCCAACCCGGTCGGCGGCGGGAGGGCATCCTTCCATTCTTC. Protein: CASSQPGRRREGILPFF.

The chain carries TRBV2 and TRBJ2-7; D remains ambiguous. V lost 4 bases, J lost 7 bases, and 8 bases lay in between. Germline V gene sequence: CDR1 SNHLY, CDR2 FYNNEI. The length of the CDR3 is 11 residues. CDR3 region: CASSAVREQYF. The CDR3 DNA follows: TGTGCCAGCAGTGCCGTAAGGGAGCAGTACTTC.

The chain links TRBV7-9 to TRBJ2-1; D gene uncertain. V lost 1 base, J lost 4 bases, and 8 bases lay in between. The germline V gene has CDR1 SEHNR and CDR2 FQNEAQ (reference sequence). The length of the CDR3 is 14 residues. The CDR3 DNA reads as TGTGCCAGCAGCTTAGTTGGGGATTACAATGAGCAGTTCTTC. Encoded protein: CASSLVGDYNEQFF.

V usage is TRBV24-1 and J usage is TRBJ1-6; 8 bases are a match to TRBD1. The germline V gene has CDR1 KGHDR and CDR2 SFDVKD. This CDR3 spans 20 amino acids. V was clipped by 7 bases and J by 7 bases; unmatched bases: 23. CDR3 amino acids: CATRVSLDRDLRTLNSPLHF. The CDR3 DNA follows: TGTGCCACCAGGGTCTCCCTGGACAGGGATTTGCGGACGCTCAATTCACCCCTCCACTTT.

The rearrangement uses TRBV4-1 and TRBJ2-5; a possible D gene is TRBD2 (5 bases). This CDR3 is built from 13 residues. V was trimmed by 1 base and J by 5 bases, leaving 8 bases between them. Germline values: CDR1 MGHRA, CDR2 YSYEKL. This chain's CDR3 is CASSQAGEETQYF. The CDR3 nucleotides are TGCGCCAGCAGCCAAGCTGGGGAGGAGACCCAGTACTTC.

This chain joins TRBV29-1 and TRBJ1-1; the D gene is possibly TRBD1 (5 bases). V was pared by 7 bases and J by 4 bases, with 16 bases between. This CDR3 comprises 13 residues. CDR1 and CDR2 (germline): SQVTM, ANQGSEA. CDR3 bases: TGCAGCGCCCTGGGGGGATTGGGCACTGAAGCTTTCTTT. Its translation: CSALGGLGTEAFF.

The J gene is TRBJ1-1, the V gene TRBV27; no clear D gene. The CDR3 is 11 residues long. The germline gives CDR1 MNHEY, CDR2 SMNVEV (reference sequence). V shed 3 bases and J shed 12 bases, with 11 bases lying between them. CDR3 protein: CASSFGYVTFF. CDR3 nucleotide sequence: TGTGCCAGCAGTTTTGGGTACGTGACTTTCTTT.